This T cell receptor (beta chain) was sequenced for a study of cytomegalovirus exposure and HLA in healthy donors. PCR involved 60 Vbeta and 13 Jbeta primers. Per the original data handling: In a later analysis, the count reached about 80 million unique TCR beta chains, with roughly 9.9 million shared. Sequencing was performed with immunoSEQ multiplex PCR; in TCRdb, only in-frame clones are kept and a portion is missing. That table is the source of V, J and clone size, and D and trimming were worked out from the DNA. The data contain over 100,000 clones, about 70% of them singletons. CDR1 GTSNPN and CDR2 SVGIG come from the germline V gene (reference sequence). The CDR3 covers 14 residues. The V and J ends lost 5 bases and 0 bases, in that order; junction bases with no gene match: 6. This clone appeared a few times. Its antigen is undetermined. General observations from the study: The authors listed 164 TCR beta chains as cytomegalovirus-associated.

At the time of sampling, donors were nominally healthy, though unrecorded immune exposures were likely. The chain uses TRBV30 and TRBJ1-1; 7 positions agree with TRBD1. Sequenced material: PBMCs. The clonotype comes from a middle-aged woman in good health and CMV-seropositive. This CDR3 reads CAWEGAAMNTEAFF. CDR3 coding DNA: TGTGCCTGGGAGGGGGCGGCGATGAACACTGAAGCTTTCTTT.